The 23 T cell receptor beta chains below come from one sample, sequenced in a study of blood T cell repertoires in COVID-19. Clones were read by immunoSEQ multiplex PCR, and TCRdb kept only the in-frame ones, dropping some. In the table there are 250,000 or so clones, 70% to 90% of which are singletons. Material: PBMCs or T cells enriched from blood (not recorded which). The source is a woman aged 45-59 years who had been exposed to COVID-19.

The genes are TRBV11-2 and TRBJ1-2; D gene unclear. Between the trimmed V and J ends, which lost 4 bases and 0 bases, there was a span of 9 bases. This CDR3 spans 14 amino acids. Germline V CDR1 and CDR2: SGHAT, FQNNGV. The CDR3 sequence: CASSYSQTNYGYTF. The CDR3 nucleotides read TGTGCCAGCAGCTACAGCCAAACTAACTATGGCTACACCTTC.

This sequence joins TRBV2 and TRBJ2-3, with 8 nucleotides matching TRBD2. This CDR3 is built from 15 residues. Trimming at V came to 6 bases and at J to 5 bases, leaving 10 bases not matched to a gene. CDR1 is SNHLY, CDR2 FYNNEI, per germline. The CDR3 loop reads CASSPQRGSGDTQYF. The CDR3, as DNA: TGTGCCAGCAGCCCACAGCGGGGGAGCGGAGATACGCAGTATTTT.

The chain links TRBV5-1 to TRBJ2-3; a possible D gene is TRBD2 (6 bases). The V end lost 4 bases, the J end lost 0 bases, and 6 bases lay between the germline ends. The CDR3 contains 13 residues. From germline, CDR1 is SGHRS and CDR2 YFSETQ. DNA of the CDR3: TGCGCCAGCAGCGGGGGGAGCACAGATACGCAGTATTTT. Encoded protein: CASSGGSTDTQYF.

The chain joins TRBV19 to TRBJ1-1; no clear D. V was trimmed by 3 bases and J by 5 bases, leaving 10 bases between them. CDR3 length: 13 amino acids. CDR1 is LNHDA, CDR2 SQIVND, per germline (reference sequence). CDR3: CASSMYGRTEAFF. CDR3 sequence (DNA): TGTGCCAGTAGTATGTACGGTCGAACTGAAGCTTTCTTT.

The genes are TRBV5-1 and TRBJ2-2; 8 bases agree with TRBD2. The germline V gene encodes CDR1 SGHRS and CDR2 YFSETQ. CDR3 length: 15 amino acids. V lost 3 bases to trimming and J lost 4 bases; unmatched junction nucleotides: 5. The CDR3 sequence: CASSYGLAVTGELFF. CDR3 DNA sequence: TGCGCCAGCAGCTACGGACTAGCCGTCACCGGGGAGCTGTTTTTT. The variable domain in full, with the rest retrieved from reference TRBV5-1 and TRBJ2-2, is KAGVTQTPRYLIKTRGQQVTLSCSPISGHRSVSWYQQTPGQGLQFLFEYFSETQRNKGNFPGRFSGRQFSNSRSEMNVSTLELGDSALYLCASSYGLAVTGELFFGEGSRLTVL.

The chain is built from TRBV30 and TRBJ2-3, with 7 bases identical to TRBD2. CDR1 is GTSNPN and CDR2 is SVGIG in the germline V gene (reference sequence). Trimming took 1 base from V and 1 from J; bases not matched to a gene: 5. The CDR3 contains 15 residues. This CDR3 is CAWSDGGGGTDTQYF. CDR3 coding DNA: TGTGCCTGGAGTGACGGTGGGGGGGGCACAGATACGCAGTATTTT.

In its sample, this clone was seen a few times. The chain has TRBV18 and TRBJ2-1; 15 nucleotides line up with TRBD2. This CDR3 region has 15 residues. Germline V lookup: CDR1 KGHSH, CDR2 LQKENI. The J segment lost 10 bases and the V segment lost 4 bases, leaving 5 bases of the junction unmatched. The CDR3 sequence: CASSRTGTSGGEQFF. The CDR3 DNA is TGTGCCAGCTCACGAACCGGGACTAGCGGGGGGGAGCAGTTCTTC. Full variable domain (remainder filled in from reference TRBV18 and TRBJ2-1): NAGVMQNPRHLVRRRGQEARLRCSPMKGHSHVYWYRQLPEEGLKFMVYLQKENIIDESGMPKERFSAEFPKEGPSILRIQQVVRGDSAAYFCASSRTGTSGGEQFFGPGTRLTVL.

As DNA, the CDR3 is TGTGCCAGCAGCCGGGACAGTTCGATTGGAGAGCCCCAGCATTTT. Protein sequence: CASSRDSSIGEPQHF. V and J are TRBV9 and TRBJ1-5, with 7 nucleotides matching TRBD1. The CDR3 loop spans 15 amino acids. Germline loops: CDR1 SGDLS, CDR2 YYNGEE. V lost 4 bases, J lost 8 bases, and 12 bases stayed unmatched.

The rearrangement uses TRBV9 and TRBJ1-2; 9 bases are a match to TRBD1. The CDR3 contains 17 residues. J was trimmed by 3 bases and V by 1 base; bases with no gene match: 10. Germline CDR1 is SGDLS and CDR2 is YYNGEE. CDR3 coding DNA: TGTGCCAGCAGCGTATCCCGGACAGGGGAAAGTGACTATGGCTACACCTTC. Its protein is CASSVSRTGESDYGYTF.

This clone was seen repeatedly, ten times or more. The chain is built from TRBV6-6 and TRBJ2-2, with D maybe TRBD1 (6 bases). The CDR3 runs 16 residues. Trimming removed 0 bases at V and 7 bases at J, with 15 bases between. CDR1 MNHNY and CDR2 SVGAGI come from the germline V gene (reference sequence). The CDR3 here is CASSYSPGRGGGELFF. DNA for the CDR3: TGTGCCAGCAGTTACTCTCCCGGACGAGGGGGCGGGGAGCTGTTTTTT.

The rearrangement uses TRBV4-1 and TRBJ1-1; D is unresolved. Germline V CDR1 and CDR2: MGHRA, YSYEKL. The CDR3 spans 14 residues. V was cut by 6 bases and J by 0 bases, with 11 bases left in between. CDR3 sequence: CASRGRTMNTEAFF. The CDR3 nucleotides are TGCGCCAGCAGGGGCAGAACAATGAACACTGAAGCTTTCTTT.

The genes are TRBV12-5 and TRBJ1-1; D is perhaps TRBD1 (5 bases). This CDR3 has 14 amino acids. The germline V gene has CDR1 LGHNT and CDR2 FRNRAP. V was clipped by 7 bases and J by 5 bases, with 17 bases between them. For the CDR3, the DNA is TGTGCTAGTGCCCCGAGCGGGGGTTGGACTGAAGCTTTCTTT. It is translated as CASAPSGGWTEAFF.

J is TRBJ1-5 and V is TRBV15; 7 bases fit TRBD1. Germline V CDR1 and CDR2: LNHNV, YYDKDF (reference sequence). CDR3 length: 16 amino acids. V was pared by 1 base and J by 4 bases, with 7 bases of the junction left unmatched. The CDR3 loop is CATSRGLTGRNQPQHF. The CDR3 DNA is TGTGCCACCAGCAGAGGTCTGACAGGGCGAAATCAGCCCCAGCATTTT.

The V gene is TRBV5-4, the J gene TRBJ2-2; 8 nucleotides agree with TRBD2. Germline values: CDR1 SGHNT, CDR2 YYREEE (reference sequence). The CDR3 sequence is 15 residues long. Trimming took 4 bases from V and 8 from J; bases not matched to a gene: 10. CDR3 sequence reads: CASSPSGASGGELFF. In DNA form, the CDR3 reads TGTGCCAGCAGCCCCTCTGGGGCTAGCGGGGGGGAGCTGTTTTTT.

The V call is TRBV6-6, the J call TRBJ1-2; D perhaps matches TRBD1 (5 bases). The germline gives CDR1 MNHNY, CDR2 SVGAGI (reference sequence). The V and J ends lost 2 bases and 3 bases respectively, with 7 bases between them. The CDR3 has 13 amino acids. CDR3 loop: CASSYARDYGYTF. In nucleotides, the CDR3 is TGTGCCAGCAGTTACGCCAGGGACTATGGCTACACCTTC.

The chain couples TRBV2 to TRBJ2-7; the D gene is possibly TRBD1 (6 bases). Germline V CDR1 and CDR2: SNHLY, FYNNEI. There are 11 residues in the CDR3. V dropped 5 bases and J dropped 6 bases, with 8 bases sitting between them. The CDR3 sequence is CASSPQGEQYF. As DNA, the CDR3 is TGTGCCAGCAGTCCACAGGGCGAGCAGTACTTC.

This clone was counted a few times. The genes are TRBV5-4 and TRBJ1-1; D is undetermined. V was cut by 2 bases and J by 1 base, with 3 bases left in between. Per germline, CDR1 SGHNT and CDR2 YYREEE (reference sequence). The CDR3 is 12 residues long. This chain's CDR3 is CASSFGNTEAFF. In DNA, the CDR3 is TGTGCCAGCAGCTTCGGGAACACTGAAGCTTTCTTT.

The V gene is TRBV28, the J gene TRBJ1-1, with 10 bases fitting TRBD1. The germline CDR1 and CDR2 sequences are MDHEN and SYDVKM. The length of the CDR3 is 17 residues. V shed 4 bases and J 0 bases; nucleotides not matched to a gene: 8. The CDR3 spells CASSSPGQGNMNTEAFF. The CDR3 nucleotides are TGTGCCAGCAGTTCCCCGGGACAGGGGAACATGAACACTGAAGCTTTCTTT.

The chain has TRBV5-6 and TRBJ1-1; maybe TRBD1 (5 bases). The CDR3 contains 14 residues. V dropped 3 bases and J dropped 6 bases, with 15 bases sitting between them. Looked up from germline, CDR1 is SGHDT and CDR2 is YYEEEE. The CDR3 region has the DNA TGTGCCAGCAGCTACCTGACAGCCATCCCTGAAGCTTTCTTT. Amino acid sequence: CASSYLTAIPEAFF.

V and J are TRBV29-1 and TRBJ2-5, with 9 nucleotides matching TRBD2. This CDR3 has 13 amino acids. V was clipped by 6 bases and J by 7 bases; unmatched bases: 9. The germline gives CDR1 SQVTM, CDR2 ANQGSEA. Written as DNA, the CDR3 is TGCAGCGTCACTAGCGCAGCGGGGGGGACCCAGTACTTC. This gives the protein CSVTSAAGGTQYF.

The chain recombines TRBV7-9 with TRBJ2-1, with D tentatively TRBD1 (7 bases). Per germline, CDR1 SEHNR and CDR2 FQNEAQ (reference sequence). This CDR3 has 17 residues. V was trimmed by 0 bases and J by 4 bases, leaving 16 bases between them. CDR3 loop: CASSLALSAGGYNEQFF. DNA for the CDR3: TGTGCCAGCAGCTTAGCGCTATCGGCAGGGGGGTACAATGAGCAGTTCTTC.

CDR3 DNA sequence: TGTGCCAGCAGTTCCCAGGGTCCCTCTGGAAACACCATATATTTT. Amino acids: CASSSQGPSGNTIYF. The V call is TRBV27, the J call TRBJ1-3, with a tentative D call TRBD1 (5 bases). The CDR3 sequence is 15 residues long. Looked up from germline, CDR1 is MNHEY and CDR2 is SMNVEV (reference sequence). V shed 4 bases and J shed 0 bases, with 10 bases lying between them.

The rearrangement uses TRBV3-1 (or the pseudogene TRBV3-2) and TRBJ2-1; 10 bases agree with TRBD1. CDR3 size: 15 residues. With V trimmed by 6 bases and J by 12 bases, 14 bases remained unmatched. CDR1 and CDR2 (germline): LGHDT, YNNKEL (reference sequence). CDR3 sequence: CASSPPGQGLSGQFF. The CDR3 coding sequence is TGTGCCAGCAGTCCTCCGGGACAGGGGCTAAGTGGGCAGTTCTTC.